This T cell receptor beta chain emerged from a study of T cell responses to AZD1222 COVID-19 vaccine. V gave up 3 bases and J gave up 4 bases, with 10 bases separating them. The CDR3 has 14 amino acids. Germline V gene sequence: CDR1 SGDLS, CDR2 YYNGEE. Method: immunoSEQ multiplex PCR; TCRdb's copy keeps in-frame clones and lacks some. The data show 110,000 to 150,000 clones, just under 95% seen once. The material sequenced was peripheral blood, taken after recovery from COVID-19. The sequence was collected from an adult who had recovered from COVID-19. This rearrangement joins TRBV9 to TRBJ2-2; no reliable D call. The CDR3 bases are TGTGCCAGCAGCGATTTTTGGGGCACCGGGGAGCTGTTTTTT. This sequence encodes CASSDFWGTGELFF.